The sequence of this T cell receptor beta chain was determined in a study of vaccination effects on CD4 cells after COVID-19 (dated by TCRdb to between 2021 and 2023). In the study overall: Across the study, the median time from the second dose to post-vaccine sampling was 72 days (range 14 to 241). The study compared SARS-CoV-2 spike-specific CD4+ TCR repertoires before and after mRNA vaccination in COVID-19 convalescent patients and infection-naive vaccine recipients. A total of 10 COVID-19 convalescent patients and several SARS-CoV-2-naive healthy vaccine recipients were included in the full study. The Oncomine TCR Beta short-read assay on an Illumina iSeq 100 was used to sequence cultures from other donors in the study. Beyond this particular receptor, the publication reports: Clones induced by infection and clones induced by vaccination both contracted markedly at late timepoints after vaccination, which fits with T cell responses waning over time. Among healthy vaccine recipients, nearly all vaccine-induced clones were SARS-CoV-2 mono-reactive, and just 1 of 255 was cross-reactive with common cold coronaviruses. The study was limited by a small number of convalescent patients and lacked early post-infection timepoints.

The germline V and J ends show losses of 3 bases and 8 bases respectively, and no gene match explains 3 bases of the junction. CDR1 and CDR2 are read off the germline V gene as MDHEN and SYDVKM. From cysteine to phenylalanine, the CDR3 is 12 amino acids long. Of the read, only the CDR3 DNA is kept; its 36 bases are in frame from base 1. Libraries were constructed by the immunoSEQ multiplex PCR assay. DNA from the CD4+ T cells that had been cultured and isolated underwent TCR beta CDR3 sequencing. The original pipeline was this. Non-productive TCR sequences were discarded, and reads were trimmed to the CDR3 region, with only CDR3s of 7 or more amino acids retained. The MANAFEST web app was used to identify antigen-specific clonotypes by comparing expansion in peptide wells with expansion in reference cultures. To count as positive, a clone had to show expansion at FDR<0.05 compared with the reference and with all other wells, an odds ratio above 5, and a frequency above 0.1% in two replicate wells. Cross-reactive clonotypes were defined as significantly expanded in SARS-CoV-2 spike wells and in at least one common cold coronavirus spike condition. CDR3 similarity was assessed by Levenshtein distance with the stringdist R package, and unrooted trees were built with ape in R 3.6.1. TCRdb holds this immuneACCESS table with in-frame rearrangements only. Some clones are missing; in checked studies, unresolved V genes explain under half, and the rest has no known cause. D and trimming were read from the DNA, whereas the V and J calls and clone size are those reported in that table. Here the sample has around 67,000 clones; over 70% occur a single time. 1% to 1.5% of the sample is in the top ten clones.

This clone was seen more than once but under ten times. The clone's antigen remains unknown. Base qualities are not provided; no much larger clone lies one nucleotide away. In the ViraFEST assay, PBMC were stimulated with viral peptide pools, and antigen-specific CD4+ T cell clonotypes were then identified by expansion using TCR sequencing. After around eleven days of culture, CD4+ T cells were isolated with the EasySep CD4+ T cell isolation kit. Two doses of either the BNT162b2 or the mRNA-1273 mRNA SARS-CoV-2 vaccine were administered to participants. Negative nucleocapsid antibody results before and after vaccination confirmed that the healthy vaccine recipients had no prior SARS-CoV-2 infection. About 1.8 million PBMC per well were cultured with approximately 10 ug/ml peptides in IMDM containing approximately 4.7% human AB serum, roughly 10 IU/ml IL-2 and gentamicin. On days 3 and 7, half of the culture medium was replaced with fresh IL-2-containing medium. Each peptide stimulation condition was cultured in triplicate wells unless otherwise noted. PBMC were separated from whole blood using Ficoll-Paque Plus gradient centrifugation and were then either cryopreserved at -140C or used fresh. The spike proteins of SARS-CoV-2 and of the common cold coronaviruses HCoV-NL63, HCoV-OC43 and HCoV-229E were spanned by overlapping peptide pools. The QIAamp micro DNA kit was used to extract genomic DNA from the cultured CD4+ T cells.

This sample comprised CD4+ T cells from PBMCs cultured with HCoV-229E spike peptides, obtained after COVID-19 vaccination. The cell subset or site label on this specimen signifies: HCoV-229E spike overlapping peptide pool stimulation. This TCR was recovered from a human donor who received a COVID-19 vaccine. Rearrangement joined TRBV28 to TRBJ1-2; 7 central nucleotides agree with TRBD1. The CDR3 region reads CASSFTGVGYTF. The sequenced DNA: TGTGCCAGCAGTTTTACAGGGGTCGGCTACACCTTC.